A selection of T cell receptor beta chains follows, all from one sample in a study of graft-versus-host responses after intestinal transplantation. Antigens of these TCRs are unknown. Sequencing was performed with immunoSEQ multiplex PCR; in TCRdb, only in-frame clones are kept and a portion is missing. The sample yields approximately 75,000 clones, almost 90% seen once. The material sequenced was unstimulated CD8+ T cells sorted from spleen or lymph node cells, taken before transplant. The receptors here all came from a human donor who was the organ donor for an intestinal transplant. CDR3s include the opening cysteine and the closing phenylalanine or tryptophan. A D gene is named only where the DNA matches it firmly. Size is stated for part of the rows, as once, few or many counts, or as a class when the clone is expanded.

V: TRBV4-2; D: TRBD2; J: TRBJ2-3; size: NA; DNA: TGTGCCAGCAGCCAAGATAAGACTAGCGTAGATACGCAGTATTTT; CDR3: CASSQDKTSVDTQYF
V: TRBV13; D: TRBD2; J: TRBJ2-5; size: NA; DNA: TGTGCCAGCAGCTTAGCGACTAGCGGGGGGTCGGAGACCCAGTACTTC; CDR3: CASSLATSGGSETQYF
V: TRBV28; D: NA; J: TRBJ1-2; size: NA; DNA: TGTGCCAGCAGTTTTCAAAGAGCCTATGGCTACACCTTC; CDR3: CASSFQRAYGYTF
V: TRBV4-1; D: NA; J: TRBJ2-1; size: few; DNA: TGCGCCAGCGGGCTCTCCTACAATGAGCAGTTCTTC; CDR3: CASGLSYNEQFF
V: TRBV29-1; D: NA; J: TRBJ2-2; size: NA; DNA: TGCAGCGTTGAAGTGGTTGAAAGAGCCGGGGAGCTGTTTTTT; CDR3: CSVEVVERAGELFF
V: TRBV27; D: NA; J: TRBJ1-1; size: NA; DNA: TGTGCCAGCAGTTTCGGTTTGAACACTGAAGCTTTCTTT; CDR3: CASSFGLNTEAFF
V: TRBV28; D: NA; J: TRBJ1-4; size: NA; DNA: TGTGCCAGCAGGTCCGCAGGGGACGATAATGAAAAACTGTTTTTT; CDR3: CASRSAGDDNEKLFF
V: TRBV4-1; D: TRBD1; J: TRBJ2-1; size: NA; DNA: TGCGCCAGCAGCCGGACAGGGGAGGATGAGCAGTTCTTC; CDR3: CASSRTGEDEQFF
V: TRBV4-2; D: NA; J: TRBJ2-3; size: NA; DNA: TGTGCCAGCAGCCAAAGGTCTCGAGCGAATACGCAGTATTTT; CDR3: CASSQRSRANTQYF
V: TRBV9; D: NA; J: TRBJ1-3; size: few; DNA: TGTGCCAGCAGCGTAGCAGATTCTGGAAACACCATATATTTT; CDR3: CASSVADSGNTIYF
V: TRBV27; D: NA; J: TRBJ2-1; size: NA; DNA: TGTGCCAGCAGGACAGGTGCCTACAATGAGCAGTTCTTC; CDR3: CASRTGAYNEQFF
V: TRBV7-9; D: NA; J: TRBJ1-1; size: NA; DNA: TGTGCCAGCAGCTCTTACACTGAAGCTTTCTTT; CDR3: CASSSYTEAFF
V: TRBV4-1; D: NA; J: TRBJ2-1; size: NA; DNA: TGCGCCAGCAGCCAAGATAGGGGTGAGCAGTTCTTC; CDR3: CASSQDRGEQFF
V: TRBV7-9; D: TRBD1; J: TRBJ1-5; size: NA; DNA: TGTGCCAGCAGCCCTACAGGGGGAGCGGGGAGTAGCAATCAGCCCCAGCATTTT; CDR3: CASSPTGGAGSSNQPQHF
V: TRBV28; D: TRBD1; J: TRBJ2-5; size: NA; DNA: TGTGCCAGCAGTCTGGACAGGGACCCTCAAGAGACCCAGTACTTC; CDR3: CASSLDRDPQETQYF
V: TRBV23-1; D: TRBD1; J: TRBJ1-5; size: NA; DNA: TGCGCCAGCAGTCAATCCAGTTCCGGGACAGGGGGTGGTAATCAGCCCCAGCATTTT; CDR3: CASSQSSSGTGGGNQPQHF
V: TRBV13; D: NA; J: TRBJ1-1; size: NA; DNA: TGTGCCAGCAGCTTGAGGGCCATGAACACTGAAGCTTTCTTT; CDR3: CASSLRAMNTEAFF
V: TRBV15; D: TRBD2; J: TRBJ2-5; size: once; DNA: TGTGCCACCAGCCGAGCCCGGGGGGGCCAGGAGACCCAGTACTTC; CDR3: CATSRARGGQETQYF
V: TRBV6-1; D: NA; J: TRBJ1-1; size: NA; DNA: TGTGCCAGCAGTGAGACTTTATTCAACACTGAAGCTTTCTTT; CDR3: CASSETLFNTEAFF
V: TRBV6-5; D: NA; J: TRBJ1-5; size: NA; DNA: TGTGCCAGCAGCGTTCGACAGGCCTCAAGTCAGCCCCAGCATTTT; CDR3: CASSVRQASSQPQHF
V: TRBV7-6; D: NA; J: TRBJ2-1; size: NA; DNA: TGTGCCAGCAGCCAAACAGGCAATGAGCAGTTCTTC; CDR3: CASSQTGNEQFF
V: TRBV1; D: NA; J: TRBJ1-6; size: NA; DNA: TGCACCAGCAGCCATATTCGGGCCAAATTTACAGGGGCCGCGATCGATAATAATTCACCCCTCCACTTT; CDR3: CTSSHIRAKFTGAAIDNNSPLHF
V: TRBV7-9; D: NA; J: TRBJ2-3; size: NA; DNA: TGTGCCAGCAGCCCCATGGGAGGTGGCACAGATACGCAGTATTTT; CDR3: CASSPMGGGTDTQYF
V: TRBV5-4; D: NA; J: TRBJ1-2; size: NA; DNA: TGTGCCAGCAGCTTTTCTCTGGGTTTGGAGAGGTGGGATGGCTACACCTTC; CDR3: CASSFSLGLERWDGYTF
V: TRBV28; D: NA; J: TRBJ1-6; size: few; DNA: TGTGCCAGCAGTTTACCCAGGGTGAATTCACCCCTCCACTTT; CDR3: CASSLPRVNSPLHF
V: TRBV28; D: TRBD2; J: TRBJ2-3; size: NA; DNA: TGTGCCAGCAGTTTCTCTGAGGGACTAGCGGACTACGTTAGCACAGATACGCAGTATTTT; CDR3: CASSFSEGLADYVSTDTQYF
V: TRBV18; D: TRBD1; J: TRBJ1-2; size: NA; DNA: TGTGCCAGCTCACCCAGGACAGGCGGGAGGGGCTACACCTTC; CDR3: CASSPRTGGRGYTF
V: TRBV19; D: NA; J: TRBJ2-2; size: NA; DNA: TGTGCCAGTCAAGGACAGCCTCGGGAGCTGTTTTTT; CDR3: CASQGQPRELFF
V: TRBV27; D: NA; J: TRBJ1-1; size: NA; DNA: TGTGCCAGCAGTTCCTCGGGGGGGCCGAACACTGAAGCTTTCTTT; CDR3: CASSSSGGPNTEAFF
V: TRBV14; D: TRBD1; J: TRBJ2-3; size: NA; DNA: TGTGCCAGCAGCCATGATTCGGTGAGGGACAGGGATTTCACAGATACGCAGTATTTT; CDR3: CASSHDSVRDRDFTDTQYF
V: TRBV2; D: TRBD1; J: TRBJ2-1; size: NA; DNA: TGTGCCAGCAGTAAACCGGGACAGGGACTGAATGAGCAGTTCTTC; CDR3: CASSKPGQGLNEQFF
V: TRBV27; D: NA; J: TRBJ2-1; size: once; DNA: TGTGCCAGCAGGACAGGTCCATTCGGTGAGCAGTTCTTC; CDR3: CASRTGPFGEQFF
V: TRBV6-5; D: TRBD1; J: TRBJ2-2; size: NA; DNA: TGTGCCAGCACTTCGACAGGGTCGAACACCGGGGAGCTGTTTTTT; CDR3: CASTSTGSNTGELFF
V: TRBV9; D: NA; J: TRBJ2-5; size: NA; DNA: TGTGCCAGCAGCTCTGAGACAGTCCAAGAGACCCAGTACTTC; CDR3: CASSSETVQETQYF
V: TRBV11-2; D: NA; J: TRBJ1-2; size: NA; DNA: TGTGCCAGCAGCTTCAGACAGAATGGCTACACCTTC; CDR3: CASSFRQNGYTF
V: TRBV2; D: NA; J: TRBJ2-1; size: NA; DNA: TGTGCCAGCATCTCGACTAGTTTCGGTGAGCAGTTCTTC; CDR3: CASISTSFGEQFF
V: TRBV7-9; D: TRBD1; J: TRBJ1-1; size: NA; DNA: TGTGCCAGCAGCTTACTCCTGACAGGGGAGGGTACTGAAGCTTTCTTT; CDR3: CASSLLLTGEGTEAFF
V: TRBV15; D: TRBD1; J: TRBJ2-2; size: NA; DNA: TGTGCCACCAGCAGAGGACGAGGGCAGGGGGCTTGGATGGAGCTGTTTTTT; CDR3: CATSRGRGQGAWMELFF
V: TRBV6-1; D: TRBD2; J: TRBJ2-1; size: NA; DNA: TGTGCCAGCAGCGGGACTAGCGGGGGGGCATATGAGCAGTTCTTC; CDR3: CASSGTSGGAYEQFF
V: TRBV25-1; D: NA; J: TRBJ2-3; size: NA; DNA: TGTGCCAGCAGTGAAAGTCCTAGCGGCACAGATACGCAGTATTTT; CDR3: CASSESPSGTDTQYF